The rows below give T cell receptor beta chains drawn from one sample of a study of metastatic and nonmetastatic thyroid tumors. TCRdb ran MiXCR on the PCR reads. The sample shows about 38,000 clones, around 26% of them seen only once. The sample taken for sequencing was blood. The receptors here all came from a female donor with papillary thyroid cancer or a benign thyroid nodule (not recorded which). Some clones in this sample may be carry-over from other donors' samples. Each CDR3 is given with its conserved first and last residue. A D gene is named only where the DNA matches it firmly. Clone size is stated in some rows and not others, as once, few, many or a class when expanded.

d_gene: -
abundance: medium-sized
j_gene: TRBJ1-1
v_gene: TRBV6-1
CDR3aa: CASRITGFSMNTEAFF
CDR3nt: TGTGCCAGCCGGATAACAGGGTTCTCGATGAACACTGAAGCTTTCTTT

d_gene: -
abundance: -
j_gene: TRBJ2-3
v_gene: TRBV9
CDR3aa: CASSVAQGRGDTQYF
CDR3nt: TGTGCCAGCAGCGTAGCGCAGGGTCGGGGAGATACGCAGTATTTT

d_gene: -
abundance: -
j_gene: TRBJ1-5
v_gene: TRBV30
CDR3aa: CAASGQLNQPQHF
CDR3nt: TGTGCCGCCTCTGGACAACTCAATCAGCCCCAGCATTTT

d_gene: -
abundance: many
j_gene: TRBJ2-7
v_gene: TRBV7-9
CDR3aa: CASSDRTAYEQYF
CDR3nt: TGTGCCAGCAGCGACAGGACGGCCTACGAGCAGTACTTC

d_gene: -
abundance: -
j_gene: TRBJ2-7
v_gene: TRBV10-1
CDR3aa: CASSDLAGGSEGWDTRSYEQYF
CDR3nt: TGCGCCAGCAGTGACCTCGCTGGGGGTAGCGAAGGATGGGACACTAGATCCTACGAGCAGTACTTC

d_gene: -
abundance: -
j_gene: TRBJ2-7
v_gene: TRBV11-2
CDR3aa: CASSLRWTDHEQYF
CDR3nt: TGTGCCAGCAGCTTAAGGTGGACCGACCACGAGCAGTACTTC

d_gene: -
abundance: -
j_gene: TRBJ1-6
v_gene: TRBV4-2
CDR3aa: CASSQDLQNSPLHF
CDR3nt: TGTGCCAGCAGCCAAGATCTACAGAATTCACCCCTCCACTTT

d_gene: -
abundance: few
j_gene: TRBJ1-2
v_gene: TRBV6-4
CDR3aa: CASSPSTSVYVDGYTF
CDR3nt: TGTGCCAGCAGTCCCTCTACCTCTGTTTACGTTGATGGCTACACCTTC

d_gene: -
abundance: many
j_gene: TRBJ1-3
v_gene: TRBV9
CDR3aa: CASSEVISGNTIYF
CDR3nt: TGTGCCAGCAGCGAAGTCATCTCTGGAAACACCATATATTTT

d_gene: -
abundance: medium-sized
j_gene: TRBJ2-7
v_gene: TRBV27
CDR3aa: CASSIRDTPYEQYF
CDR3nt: TGTGCCAGCAGCATCCGGGACACCCCCTACGAGCAGTACTTC

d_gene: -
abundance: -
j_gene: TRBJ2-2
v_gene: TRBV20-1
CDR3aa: CSARGGLAGITVELFF
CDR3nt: TGCAGTGCCAGAGGGGGCCTAGCGGGTATCACCGTTGAGCTGTTTTTT

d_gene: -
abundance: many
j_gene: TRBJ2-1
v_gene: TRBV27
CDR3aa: CASSPGLRQNEQFF
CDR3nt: TGTGCCAGCAGTCCGGGACTCCGCCAGAATGAGCAGTTCTTC

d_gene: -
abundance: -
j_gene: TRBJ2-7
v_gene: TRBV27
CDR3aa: CASSSVDRTHEQYF
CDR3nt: TGTGCCAGCAGTTCGGTAGACAGGACCCACGAGCAGTACTTC

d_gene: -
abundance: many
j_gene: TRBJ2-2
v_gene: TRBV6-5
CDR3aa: CASSYSSGAGELFF
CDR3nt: TGTGCCAGCAGTTACTCGAGTGGGGCCGGGGAGCTGTTTTTT

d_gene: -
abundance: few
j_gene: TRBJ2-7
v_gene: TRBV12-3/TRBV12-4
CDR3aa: CASHRDASYEQYF
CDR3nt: TGTGCCAGCCACCGGGACGCCTCCTACGAGCAGTACTTC

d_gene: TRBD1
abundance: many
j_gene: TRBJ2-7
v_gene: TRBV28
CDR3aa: CATDPGQGVVEQYF
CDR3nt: TGTGCCACTGACCCGGGACAGGGGGTTGTCGAGCAGTACTTC

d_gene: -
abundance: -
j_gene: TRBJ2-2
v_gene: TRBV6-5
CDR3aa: CASSYARRTGELFF
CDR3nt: TGTGCCAGCAGTTACGCCAGGAGAACCGGGGAGCTGTTTTTT

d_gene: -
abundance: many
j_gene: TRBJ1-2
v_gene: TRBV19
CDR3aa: CASSPGVSYGYTF
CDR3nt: TGTGCCAGTAGTCCGGGGGTTAGCTATGGCTACACCTTC

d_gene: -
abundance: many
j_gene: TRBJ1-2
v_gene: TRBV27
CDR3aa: CASSLSAGVGYTF
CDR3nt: TGTGCCAGCAGTTTATCCGCGGGGGTTGGCTACACCTTC

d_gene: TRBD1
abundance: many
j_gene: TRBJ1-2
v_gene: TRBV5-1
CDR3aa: CASSGRDRGGYGYTF
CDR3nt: TGCGCCAGCAGCGGCAGGGACAGGGGCGGCTATGGCTACACCTTC

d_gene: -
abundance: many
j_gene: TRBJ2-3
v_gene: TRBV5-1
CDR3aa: CASSFLWGTDTQYF
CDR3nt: TGCGCCAGCAGCTTCCTATGGGGCACAGATACGCAGTATTTT

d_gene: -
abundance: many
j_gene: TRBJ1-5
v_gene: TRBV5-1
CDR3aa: CASSPGGGPNQPQHF
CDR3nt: TGCGCCAGCAGCCCTGGTGGCGGGCCCAATCAGCCCCAGCATTTT

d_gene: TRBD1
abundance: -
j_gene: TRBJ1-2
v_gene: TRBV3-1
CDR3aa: CASSPGTGIRGYTF
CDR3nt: TGTGCCAGCAGCCCCGGGACAGGGATAAGGGGCTACACCTTC

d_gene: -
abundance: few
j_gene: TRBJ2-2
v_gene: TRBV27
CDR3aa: CASSLGQGGTGELFF
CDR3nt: TGTGCCAGCAGCTTAGGCCAGGGTGGGACCGGGGAGCTGTTTTTT

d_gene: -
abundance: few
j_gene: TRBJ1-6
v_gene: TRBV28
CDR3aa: CASIDSAGSNSPLHF
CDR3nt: TGTGCCAGCATTGATTCGGCAGGGAGTAATTCACCCCTCCACTTT

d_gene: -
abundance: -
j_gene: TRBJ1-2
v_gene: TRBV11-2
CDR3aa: CASRPPGTLSFYGYTF
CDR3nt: TGTGCCAGCAGACCACCCGGGACTTTAAGCTTCTATGGCTACACCTTC

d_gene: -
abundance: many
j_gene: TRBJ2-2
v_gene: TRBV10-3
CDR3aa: CAIKGEAFTGELFF
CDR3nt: TGTGCCATCAAGGGGGAGGCCTTTACCGGGGAGCTGTTTTTT

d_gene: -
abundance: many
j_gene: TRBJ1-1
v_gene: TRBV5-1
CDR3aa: CASTPETDSSEAFF
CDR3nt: TGCGCCAGCACCCCCGAGACTGACAGCTCTGAAGCTTTCTTT

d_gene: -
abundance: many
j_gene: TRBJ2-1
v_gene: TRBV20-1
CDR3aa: CSVDGSVFYNEQFF
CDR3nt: TGCAGTGTCGACGGGAGTGTTTTCTACAATGAGCAGTTCTTC

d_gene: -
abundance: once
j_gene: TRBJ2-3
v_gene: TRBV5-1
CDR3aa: CASTRDSYTDTQYF
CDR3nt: TGCGCCAGCACACGGGACTCCTACACAGATACGCAGTATTTT

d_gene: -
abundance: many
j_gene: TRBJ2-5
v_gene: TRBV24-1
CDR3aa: CATSDYGTQYF
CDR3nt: TGTGCCACCAGTGACTACGGGACCCAGTACTTC

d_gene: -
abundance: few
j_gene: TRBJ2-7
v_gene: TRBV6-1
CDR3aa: CASSPLLADSSYEQYF
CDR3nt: TGTGCCAGCAGCCCACTCCTAGCGGACAGCTCCTACGAGCAGTACTTC

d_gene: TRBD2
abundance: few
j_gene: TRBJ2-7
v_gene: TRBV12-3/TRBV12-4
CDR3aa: CASSLSTSGLPYEQYF
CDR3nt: TGTGCCAGCAGTTTATCGACTAGCGGGCTCCCTTACGAGCAGTACTTC

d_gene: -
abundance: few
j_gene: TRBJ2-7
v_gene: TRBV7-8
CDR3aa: CASSPGQYEQYF
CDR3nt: TGTGCCAGCAGCCCTGGCCAATACGAGCAGTACTTC

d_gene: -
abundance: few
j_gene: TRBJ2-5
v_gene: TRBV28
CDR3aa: CPSSSTWPETQYF
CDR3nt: TGTCCCAGCAGTTCCACATGGCCGGAGACCCAGTACTTC

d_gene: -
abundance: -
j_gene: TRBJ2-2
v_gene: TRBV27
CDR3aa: CASSLSGGVPTGELFF
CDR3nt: TGTGCCAGCAGTTTATCAGGGGGGGTTCCCACCGGGGAGCTGTTTTTT

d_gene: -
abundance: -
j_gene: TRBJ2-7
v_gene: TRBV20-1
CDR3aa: CSARGDYDQYF
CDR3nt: TGTAGTGCTAGGGGGGACTACGATCAGTACTTC

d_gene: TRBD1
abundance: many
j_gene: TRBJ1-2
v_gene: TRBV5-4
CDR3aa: CASTRDRAYGYTF
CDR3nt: TGTGCCAGCACCCGGGACAGGGCCTATGGCTACACCTTC

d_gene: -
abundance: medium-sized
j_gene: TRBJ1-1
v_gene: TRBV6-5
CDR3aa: CASSYIQGDTEAFF
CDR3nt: TGTGCCAGCAGTTACATCCAGGGAGACACTGAAGCTTTCTTT

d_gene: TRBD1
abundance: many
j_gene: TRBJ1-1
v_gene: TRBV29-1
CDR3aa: CSVGGTGGVLAFF
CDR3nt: TGCAGCGTTGGAGGGACAGGGGGCGTTTTGGCTTTCTTT

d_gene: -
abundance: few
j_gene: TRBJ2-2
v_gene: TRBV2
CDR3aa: CASSPRANTGDPFF
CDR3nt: TGTGCCAGCAGCCCCCGAGCGAACACCGGGGATCCGTTTTTT

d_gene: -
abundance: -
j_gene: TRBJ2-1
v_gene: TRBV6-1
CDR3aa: CASSDETDYNEQFF
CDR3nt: TGTGCCAGCAGTGACGAGACAGATTACAATGAGCAGTTCTTC

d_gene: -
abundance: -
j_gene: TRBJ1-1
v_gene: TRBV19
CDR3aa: CSSGGGRNTEAFF
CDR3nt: TGTTCTTCAGGAGGTGGAAGGAACACTGAAGCTTTCTTT

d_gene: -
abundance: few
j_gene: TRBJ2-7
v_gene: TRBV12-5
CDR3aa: CASGSGTQYF
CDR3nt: TGTGCTAGTGGTTCCGGGACACAGTACTTC

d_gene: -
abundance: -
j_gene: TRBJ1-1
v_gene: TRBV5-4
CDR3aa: CASSSRRAKNTEAFF
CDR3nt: TGTGCCAGCAGCTCGCGCCGGGCAAAGAACACTGAAGCTTTCTTT

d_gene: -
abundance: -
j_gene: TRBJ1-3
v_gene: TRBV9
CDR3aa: CASSVDSSSGNTIYF
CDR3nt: TGTGCCAGCAGCGTTGACTCGAGCTCTGGAAACACCATATATTTT

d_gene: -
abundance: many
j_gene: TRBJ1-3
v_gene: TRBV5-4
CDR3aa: CASSRGPLSGNTIYF
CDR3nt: TGTGCCAGCAGCCGCGGACCGCTCTCTGGAAACACCATATATTTT

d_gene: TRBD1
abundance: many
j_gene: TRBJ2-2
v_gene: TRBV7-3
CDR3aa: CASRLSITTGVVGELFF
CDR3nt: TGTGCCAGCAGATTAAGCATAACGACAGGGGTGGTCGGGGAGCTGTTTTTT

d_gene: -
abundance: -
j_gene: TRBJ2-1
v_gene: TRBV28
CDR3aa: CASSLSVLYNEHFF
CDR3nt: TGTGCCAGCAGTTTATCCGTACTATACAATGAGCATTTCTTC

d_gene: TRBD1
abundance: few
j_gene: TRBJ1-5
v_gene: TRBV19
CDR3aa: CASRQGNKTQHF
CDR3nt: TGTGCCAGTAGACAGGGGAATAAGACCCAGCATTTT

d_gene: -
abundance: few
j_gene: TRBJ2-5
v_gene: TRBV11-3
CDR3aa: CASSPGHGLQDTQYF
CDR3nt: TGTGCCAGCAGCCCGGGACATGGACTGCAAGATACCCAGTACTTC

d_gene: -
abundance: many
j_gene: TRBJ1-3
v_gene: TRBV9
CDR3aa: CASSVAGFGNTIYF
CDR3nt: TGTGCCAGCAGCGTAGCAGGATTCGGAAACACCATATATTTT